Shown below are 5 T cell receptor beta chains from a single sample sequenced in a study of cytomegalovirus exposure and HLA in healthy donors. The primer mix had 60 Vbeta and 13 Jbeta primers. The repertoire was sequenced with immunoSEQ multiplex PCR; TCRdb's copy has only in-frame clones and lacks some. The repertoire holds roughly 200,000 clones, with about 80% as singletons. The sample consisted of PBMCs. The receptors derive from a man aged 25-40 years in good health and CMV-seronegative.

This clone was counted a few times. The genes are TRBV25-1 and TRBJ1-1, with D perhaps TRBD1 (6 bases). The CDR3 contains 13 residues. The germline V gene encodes CDR1 MGHDK and CDR2 SYGVNS. The V end lost 2 bases, the J end lost 11 bases, and 15 bases lay between the germline ends. The CDR3 sequence is CASSERSTGSAFF. Here the CDR3 DNA reads TGTGCCAGCAGTGAAAGATCTACAGGGTCCGCTTTCTTT.

V gene TRBV5-1 combines with J gene TRBJ2-3; 9 positions match TRBD1. With V trimmed by 3 bases and J by 1 base, 6 bases remained unmatched. There are 16 residues in the CDR3. In germline, CDR1 is SGHRS, CDR2 YFSETQ. As DNA, the CDR3 is TGCGCCAGCAGCTCCGGGACAGGGCACGGCACAGATACGCAGTATTTT. Amino acids: CASSSGTGHGTDTQYF.

This chain connects TRBV28 to TRBJ1-1; no clear D gene. V was trimmed by 3 bases and J by 0 bases, leaving 8 bases between them. Germline CDR1 MDHEN, CDR2 SYDVKM. The CDR3 contains 14 residues. CDR3: CASSLLQMNTEAFF. The CDR3 coding sequence is TGTGCCAGCAGTTTGCTTCAGATGAACACTGAAGCTTTCTTT.

The chain carries TRBV13 and TRBJ2-7; 12 nucleotides agree with TRBD2. V gave up 2 bases and J gave up 3 bases; unmatched junction bases: 20. Per the germline V gene, CDR1 is PRHDT and CDR2 is FYEKMQ (reference sequence). The CDR3 consists of 21 residues. The CDR3 sequence: CASSLLPLGLAGTVLDYEQYF. The CDR3 region has the DNA TGTGCCAGCAGCTTACTCCCACTAGGACTAGCGGGAACGGTTTTGGACTACGAGCAGTACTTC. Variable domain in full (rest from reference TRBV13 and TRBJ2-7): AAGVIQSPRHLIKEKRETATLKCYPIPRHDTVYWYQQGPGQDPQFLISFYEKMQSDKGSIPDRFSAQQFSDYHSELNMSSLELGDSALYFCASSLLPLGLAGTVLDYEQYFGPGTRLTVT.

The chain employs TRBV9 and TRBJ1-1; the D gene is possibly TRBD1 (5 bases). CDR1 is SGDLS, CDR2 YYNGEE, per germline. CDR3 length equals 15 residues. V lost 3 bases to trimming and J lost 1 base, with 13 bases between them. CDR3 protein: CASSDQGVGNTEAFF. For the CDR3, the DNA is TGTGCCAGCAGCGACCAGGGTGTGGGGAACACTGAAGCTTTCTTT.